This T cell receptor beta chain was sequenced for a study of T cells after yellow fever vaccination. Study details: Preparing low-cell-number fractions relied on SMART-Seq v4 Ultra Low Input.

The table lists this clonotype with many counts. V shed 1 base, J shed 0 bases, and the junction held 0 bases outside the gene matches. Germline loops: CDR1 SGHTA, CDR2 FQGNSA. This CDR3 has 15 residues. TCRdb re-derived calls from the 5' RACE reads in MiXCR, one entry per CDR3 protein. The sample records a few hundred thousand distinct CDR3 sequences, 9.5% to 15% being singletons. Material: CD4+ T cells sorted from PBMCs, obtained 15 days after the yellow fever booster vaccination. The clonotype originates from a man aged 18 to 29 who received the YFV17D yellow fever vaccine. The J gene is TRBJ1-2, the V gene TRBV7-2; TRBD1 agrees at 9 bases. In DNA, the CDR3 is TGTGCCAGCAGCTTAGGACAGGGGGCTAACTATGGCTACACCTTC. Translated, it gives CASSLGQGANYGYTF.